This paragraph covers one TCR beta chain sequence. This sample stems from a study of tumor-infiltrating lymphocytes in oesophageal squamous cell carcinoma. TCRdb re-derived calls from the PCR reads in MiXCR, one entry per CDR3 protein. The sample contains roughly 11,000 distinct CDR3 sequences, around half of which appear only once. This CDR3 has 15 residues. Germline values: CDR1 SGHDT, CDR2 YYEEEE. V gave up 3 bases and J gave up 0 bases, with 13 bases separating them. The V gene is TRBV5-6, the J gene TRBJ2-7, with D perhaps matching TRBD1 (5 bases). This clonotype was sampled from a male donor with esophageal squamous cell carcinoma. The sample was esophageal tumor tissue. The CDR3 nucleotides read TGTGCCAGCAGCTCCCCGACAGAGAGCTCCTACGAGCAGTACTTC. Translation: CASSSPTESSYEQYF.